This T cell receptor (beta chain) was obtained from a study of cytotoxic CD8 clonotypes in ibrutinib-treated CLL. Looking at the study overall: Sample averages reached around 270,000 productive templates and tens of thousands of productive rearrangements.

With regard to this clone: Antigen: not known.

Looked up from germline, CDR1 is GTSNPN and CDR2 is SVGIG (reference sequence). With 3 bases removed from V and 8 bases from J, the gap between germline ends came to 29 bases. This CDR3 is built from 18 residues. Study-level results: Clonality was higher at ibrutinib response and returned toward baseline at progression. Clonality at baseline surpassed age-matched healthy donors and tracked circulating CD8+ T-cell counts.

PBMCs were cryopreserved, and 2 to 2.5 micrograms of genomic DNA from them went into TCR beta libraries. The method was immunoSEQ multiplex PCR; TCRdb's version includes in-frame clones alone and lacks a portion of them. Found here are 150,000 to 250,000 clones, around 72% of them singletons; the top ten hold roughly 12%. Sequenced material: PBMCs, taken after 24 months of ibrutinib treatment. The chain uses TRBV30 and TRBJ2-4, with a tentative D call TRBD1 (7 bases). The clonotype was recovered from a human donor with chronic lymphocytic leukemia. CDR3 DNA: TGTGCCTGGAGACAGGGGAGGCCGTCCCCTCGCGAAAAGGACATTCAGTACTTC. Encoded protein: CAWRQGRPSPREKDIQYF.